Below, one T cell receptor beta chain is given with its context. The antigen remains undetermined. The data were taken from a study of STAT5B mutations in CD4+ large granular lymphocyte leukemia. Overall study results and limits: TRBV06-family usage was enriched in top patient clones (8/27) versus controls (2/35).

Clones were read by immunoSEQ multiplex PCR, and TCRdb kept only the in-frame ones, dropping some. Of fewer than 40,000 clones detected, less than 90% appear once; the ten largest clones hold about 0.42%. Trimming pared 1 base from V and 1 base from J, leaving 19 bases between. The CDR3 spans 18 residues. Germline loops: CDR1 SGHVS, CDR2 FQNEAQ. This TCR came from a human donor in good health. Sequencing was performed on CD4+ T cells from blood buffy coats. The V and J genes are TRBV7-8 and TRBJ2-5; maybe TRBD1 (5 bases). The CDR3 here is CASSLGFSLGRAQETQYF. The DNA of the CDR3 is TGTGCCAGCAGCTTAGGATTTTCATTGGGGCGAGCCCAAGAGACCCAGTACTTC.